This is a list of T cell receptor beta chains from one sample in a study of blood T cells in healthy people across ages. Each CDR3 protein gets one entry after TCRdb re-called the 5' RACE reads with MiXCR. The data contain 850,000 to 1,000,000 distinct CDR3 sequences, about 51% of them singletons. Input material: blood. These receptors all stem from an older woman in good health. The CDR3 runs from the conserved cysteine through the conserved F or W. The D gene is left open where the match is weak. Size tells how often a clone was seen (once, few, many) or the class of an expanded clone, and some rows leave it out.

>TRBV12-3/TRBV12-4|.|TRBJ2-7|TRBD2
CASSFRSGNNYEQYF
TGTGCCAGCAGTTTTCGTAGCGGGAATAACTACGAGCAGTACTTC
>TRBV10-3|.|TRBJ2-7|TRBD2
CAISDPGGSPYEQYF
TGTGCCATCAGTGATCCGGGGGGGAGCCCCTACGAGCAGTACTTC
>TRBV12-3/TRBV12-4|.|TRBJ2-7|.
CASSFLAYTHEQYF
TGTGCCAGCAGTTTCCTAGCGTATACCCACGAGCAGTACTTC
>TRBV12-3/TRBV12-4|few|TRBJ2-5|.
CASSLHMETQYF
TGTGCCAGCAGTTTACACATGGAGACCCAGTACTTC
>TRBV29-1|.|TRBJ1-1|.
CSGQFWMNTEAFF
TGCAGTGGACAGTTCTGGATGAACACTGAAGCTTTCTTT
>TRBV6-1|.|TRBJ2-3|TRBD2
CASSGTSGTNTDTQYF
TGTGCCAGCAGTGGCACTAGCGGGACAAACACAGATACGCAGTATTTT
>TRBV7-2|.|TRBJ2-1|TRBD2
CASRGAREGEQFF
TGTGCCAGCAGGGGTGCCAGGGAGGGTGAGCAGTTCTTC
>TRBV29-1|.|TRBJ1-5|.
CSVSVGDNQPQHF
TGCAGCGTTTCTGTAGGGGATAATCAGCCCCAGCATTTT
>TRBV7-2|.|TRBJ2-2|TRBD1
CASSLRDRETGELFF
TGTGCCAGCAGCCTCCGGGACAGGGAGACCGGGGAGCTGTTTTTT
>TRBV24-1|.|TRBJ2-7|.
CATSGAGYEQYF
TGTGCCACCAGTGGGGCAGGGTACGAGCAGTACTTC
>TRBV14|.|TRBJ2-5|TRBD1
CASSQDRGQTQETQYF
TGTGCCAGCAGCCAAGATCGGGGACAGACCCAAGAGACCCAGTACTTC
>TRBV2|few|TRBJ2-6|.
CARDQGPGANVLTF
TGTGCCAGAGATCAGGGCCCTGGGGCCAACGTCCTGACTTTC
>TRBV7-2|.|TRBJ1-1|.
CASRTRGKAFF
TGTGCCAGCAGGACGAGGGGGAAAGCTTTCTTT
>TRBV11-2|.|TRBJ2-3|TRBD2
CASSSERLAIDTQYF
TGTGCCAGCAGCTCCGAGAGACTAGCTATAGATACGCAGTATTTT
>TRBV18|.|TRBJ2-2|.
CASSPSEGVNTGELFF
TGTGCCAGCTCACCATCGGAGGGGGTGAACACCGGGGAGCTGTTTTTT
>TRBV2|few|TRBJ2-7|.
CAGTQGIYEQYF
TGTGCCGGAACACAGGGAATCTACGAGCAGTACTTC
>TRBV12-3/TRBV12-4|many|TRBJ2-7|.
CASSQLGRTANYEQYF
TGTGCCAGCAGTCAACTGGGAAGGACAGCTAACTACGAGCAGTACTTC
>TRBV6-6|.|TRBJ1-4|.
CASSYSLEKLFF
TGTGCCAGCAGTTACTCCTTAGAAAAACTGTTTTTT
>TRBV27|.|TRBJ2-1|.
CASMKVGTSYNEQFF
TGTGCCAGCATGAAGGTGGGAACAAGCTACAATGAGCAGTTCTTC
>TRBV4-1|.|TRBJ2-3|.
CASSQDPTRATDTQYF
TGCGCCAGCAGCCAAGATCCAACAAGGGCCACAGATACGCAGTATTTT
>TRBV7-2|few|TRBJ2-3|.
CASSQTGTQYF
TGTGCCAGCAGCCAGACGGGTACGCAGTATTTT
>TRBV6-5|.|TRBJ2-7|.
CASSYGQSEQYF
TGTGCCAGCAGTTACGGGCAGTCCGAGCAGTACTTC
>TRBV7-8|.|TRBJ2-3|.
CASSLSQGGLHTDTQYF
TGTGCCAGCAGCTTATCCCAAGGGGGACTCCACACAGATACGCAGTATTTT
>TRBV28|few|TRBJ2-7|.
CASSLFWGSASEQYF
TGTGCCAGCAGTTTATTTTGGGGTAGCGCTTCCGAGCAGTACTTC
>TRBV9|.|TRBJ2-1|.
CASSVGVEGGQFF
TGTGCCAGCAGCGTAGGTGTCGAGGGGGGGCAGTTCTTC
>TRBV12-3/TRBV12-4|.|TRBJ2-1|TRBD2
CASSHPSGLAGGEQFF
TGTGCCAGCAGTCACCCTTCGGGACTAGCGGGAGGTGAGCAGTTCTTC
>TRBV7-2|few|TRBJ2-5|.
CASSLAFQETQYF
TGTGCCAGCAGCTTAGCGTTCCAAGAGACCCAGTACTTC
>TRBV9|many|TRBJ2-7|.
CASSLQGTPPDEQYF
TGTGCCAGCAGCCTCCAAGGGACTCCTCCGGACGAGCAGTACTTC
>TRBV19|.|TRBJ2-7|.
CASSGKPGRTYEQYF
TGTGCCAGTAGTGGGAAGCCGGGTCGTACCTACGAGCAGTACTTC
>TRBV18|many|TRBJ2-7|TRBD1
CASSPGQTSYEQYF
TGTGCCAGCTCACCGGGACAGACCTCCTACGAGCAGTACTTC
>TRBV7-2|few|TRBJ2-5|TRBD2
CASSLSRTSGQETQYF
TGTGCCAGCAGCTTAAGTCGGACTAGCGGACAAGAGACCCAGTACTTC
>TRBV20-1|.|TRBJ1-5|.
CSASEGPLNQPQHF
TGCAGTGCTAGTGAGGGACCCCTAAATCAGCCCCAGCATTTT
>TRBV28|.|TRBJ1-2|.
CASSGRAYGYTF
TGTGCCAGCAGTGGTAGGGCATATGGCTATACCTTC
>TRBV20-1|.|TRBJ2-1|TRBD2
CSAETGGPSYNEQFF
TGCAGTGCGGAAACGGGAGGGCCCTCCTACAATGAGCAGTTCTTC
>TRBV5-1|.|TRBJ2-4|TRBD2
CASSSGTSGNKNIQYF
TGCGCCAGCAGCTCAGGGACTAGCGGGAACAAAAACATTCAGTACTTC
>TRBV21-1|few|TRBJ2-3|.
CASSKQAGGTDTQYF
TGTGCCAGCAGCAAGCAGGCGGGAGGCACAGATACGCAGTATTTT
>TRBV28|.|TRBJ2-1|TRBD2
CASSRTSGLPGNEQFF
TGTGCCAGCAGTAGGACTAGCGGGCTGCCAGGCAATGAGCAGTTCTTC
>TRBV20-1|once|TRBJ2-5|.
CSATGDSPTYQETQYF
TGCAGTGCCACCGGGGACTCCCCTACATACCAAGAGACCCAGTATTTC
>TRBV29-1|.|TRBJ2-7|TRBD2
CSVLGGFPGASYEQYF
TGCAGCGTTCTGGGGGGGTTCCCGGGAGCGTCCTACGAGCAGTACTTC
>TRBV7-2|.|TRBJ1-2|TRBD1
CASSLAGPGQGNYGYTF
TGTGCCAGCAGCTTAGCGGGGCCGGGACAGGGTAACTATGGCTACACCTTC
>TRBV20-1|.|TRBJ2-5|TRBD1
CSARGQGEGSFQETQYF
TGCAGTGCTAGAGGCCAGGGGGAAGGCAGTTTTCAAGAGACCCAGTACTTC
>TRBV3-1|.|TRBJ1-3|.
CASSRTVVGNTIYF
TGTGCCAGCAGCCGGACAGTCGTTGGAAACACCATATATTTT
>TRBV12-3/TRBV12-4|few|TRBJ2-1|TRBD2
CASTTGLASDEQFF
TGTGCCAGCACCACCGGACTAGCTAGCGATGAGCAGTTCTTC
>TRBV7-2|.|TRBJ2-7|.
CASSLGYDRHSYEQYF
TGTGCCAGCAGCTTAGGGTATGACAGGCACTCCTACGAGCAGTACTTC
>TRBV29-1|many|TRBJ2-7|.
CSGLKTGSYEQYF
TGCAGCGGGCTTAAGACAGGCTCCTACGAGCAGTACTTC
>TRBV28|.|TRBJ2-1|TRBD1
CASSPGRGYGNEQFF
TGTGCCAGCAGCCCGGGCAGGGGGTATGGCAATGAGCAGTTCTTC
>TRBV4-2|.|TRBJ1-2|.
CASSQAGPLSVGYGYTF
TGTGCCAGCAGCCAAGCGGGCCCCCTCTCAGTGGGCTATGGCTACACCTTC
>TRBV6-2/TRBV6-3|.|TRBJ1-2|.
CASSYGLGYTF
TGTGCCAGCAGTTATGGTCTTGGCTACACCTTC
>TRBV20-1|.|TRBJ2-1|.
CSAPDYHNPYNEQFF
TGCAGTGCCCCGGACTACCATAACCCCTACAATGAGCAGTTCTTC
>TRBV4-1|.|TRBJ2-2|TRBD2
CASGGGAGGENTGELFF
TGCGCCAGCGGGGGTGGAGCGGGAGGTGAGAACACCGGGGAGCTGTTTTTT
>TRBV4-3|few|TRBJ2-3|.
CASSQDGGAGVIDTQYF
TGCGCCAGCAGCCAAGATGGGGGGGCGGGAGTGATAGATACGCAGTATTTT
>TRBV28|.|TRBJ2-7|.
CASREGHEYEQYF
TGTGCCAGCAGGGAGGGGCACGAATACGAGCAGTACTTC
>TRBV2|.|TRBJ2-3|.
CASAGQVNTDTQYF
TGTGCCAGCGCGGGCCAGGTAAACACAGATACGCAGTATTTT
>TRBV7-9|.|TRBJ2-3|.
CASSSGSSGTDTQYF
TGTGCCAGCAGTTCCGGGTCCTCTGGTACAGATACGCAGTATTTT
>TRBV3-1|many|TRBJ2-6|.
CASSQFGANVLTF
TGTGCCAGCAGCCAATTTGGGGCCAACGTCCTGACTTTC
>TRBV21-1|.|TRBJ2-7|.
CASSNRDRAYEQYF
TGTGCCAGCAGCAACCGGGACAGGGCCTACGAGCAGTACTTC